This T cell receptor beta chain was profiled in a study of neurological immune-mediated disorders. Study-level points and caveats: The greatest degree of TCR clonal expansion was observed in HTLV-1-associated myelopathy, with the lowest in multiple sclerosis, below that of healthy controls.

This clonotype came up many times. The antigen is not known. The output of every sequencing run, over 160 million TCR-beta sequences, came from 15-18 subjects. TCRdb re-derived calls from the 5' RACE reads in MiXCR, one entry per CDR3 protein. The repertoire holds approximately 130,000 distinct CDR3 sequences, about 3.4% seen once, with about 1.2% in the top ten. V dropped 6 bases and J dropped 8; count of bases not matched to a gene: 10. CDR3 length equals 15 residues. Germline CDR1 reads ENHRY; CDR2 reads SYGVKD. This TCR was recovered from a woman younger than 45 with multiple sclerosis. Sequencing used PBMCs. The V gene is TRBV10-3, the J gene TRBJ2-1; TRBD1 agrees at 10 bases. CDR3 region: CAISEGQGLWDEQFF. As DNA, the CDR3 is TGTGCCATCAGCGAGGGACAGGGGTTGTGGGATGAGCAGTTCTTC.